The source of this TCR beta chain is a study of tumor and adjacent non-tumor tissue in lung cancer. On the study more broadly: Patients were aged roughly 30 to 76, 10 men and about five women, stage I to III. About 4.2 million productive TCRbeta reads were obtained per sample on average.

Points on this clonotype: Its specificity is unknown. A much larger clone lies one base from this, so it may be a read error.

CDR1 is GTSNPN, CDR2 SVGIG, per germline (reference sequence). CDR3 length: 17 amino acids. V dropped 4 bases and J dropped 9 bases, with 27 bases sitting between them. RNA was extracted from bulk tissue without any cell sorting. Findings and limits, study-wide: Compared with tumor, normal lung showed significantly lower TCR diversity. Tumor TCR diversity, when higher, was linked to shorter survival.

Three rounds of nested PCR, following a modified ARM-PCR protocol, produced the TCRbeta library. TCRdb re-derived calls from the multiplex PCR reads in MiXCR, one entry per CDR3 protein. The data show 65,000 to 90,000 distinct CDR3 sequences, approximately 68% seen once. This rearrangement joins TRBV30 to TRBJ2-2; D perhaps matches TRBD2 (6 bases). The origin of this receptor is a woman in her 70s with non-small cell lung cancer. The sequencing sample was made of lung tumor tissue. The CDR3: CAWKGWGSGSTPWELFF. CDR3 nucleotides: TGTGCCTGGAAAGGCTGGGGCAGCGGGTCAACACCCTGGGAGCTGTTTTTT.